This T cell receptor (beta chain) is drawn from a study of T cell responses to AZD1222 COVID-19 vaccine. General observations from the study: It should be noted that donors were predominantly white British and more often female, and clonal diversity was possibly underestimated. Reportedly, close to half of spike-specific TCRs are directed against unmutated variant regions.

This table comes from immunoSEQ multiplex PCR, and its TCRdb copy is limited to in-frame clones, with some not included. This table has around 150,000 clones, approximately 92% appearing once. The CDR3 sequence is 12 residues long. Germline V lookup: CDR1 MDHEN, CDR2 SYDVKM. V was trimmed by 5 bases and J by 6 bases, leaving 5 bases between them. In regard to this clone: The antigen is not known.

This TCR was sampled from an adult who received the AZD1222 COVID-19 vaccine. The input for sequencing was peripheral blood, taken 28 days after the second AZD1222 dose. V gene TRBV28 combines with J gene TRBJ1-6; D remains ambiguous. The CDR3 sequence is CASSAVNSPLHF. In nucleotides, the CDR3 is TGTGCCAGCAGTGCCGTTAATTCACCCCTCCACTTT.